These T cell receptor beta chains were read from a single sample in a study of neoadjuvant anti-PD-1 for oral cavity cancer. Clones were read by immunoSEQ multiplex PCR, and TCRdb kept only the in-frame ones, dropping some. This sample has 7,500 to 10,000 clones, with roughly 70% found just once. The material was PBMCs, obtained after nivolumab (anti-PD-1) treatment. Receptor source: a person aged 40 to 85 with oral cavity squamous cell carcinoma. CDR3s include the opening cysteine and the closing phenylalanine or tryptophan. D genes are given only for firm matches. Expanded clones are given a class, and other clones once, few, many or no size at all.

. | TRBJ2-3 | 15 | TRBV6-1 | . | CASSEPTGGTDTQYF | TGTGCCAGCAGTGAGCCGACAGGCGGCACAGATACGCAGTATTTT
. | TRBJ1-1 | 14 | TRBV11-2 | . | CASSPGRMNTEAFF | TGTGCCAGCAGCCCGGGACGGATGAACACTGAAGCTTTCTTT
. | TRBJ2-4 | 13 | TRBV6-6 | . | CASSSGGRNIQYF | TGTGCCAGCAGTTCCGGGGGCAGGAACATTCAGTACTTC
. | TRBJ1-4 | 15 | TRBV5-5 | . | CASSLDAGPNEKLFF | TGTGCCAGCAGCTTGGACGCAGGGCCGAATGAAAAACTGTTTTTT
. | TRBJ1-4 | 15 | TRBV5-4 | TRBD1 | CASSSQGATNEKLFF | TGTGCCAGCAGCTCTCAGGGGGCTACTAATGAAAAACTGTTTTTT
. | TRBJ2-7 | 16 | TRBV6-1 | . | CASSEVRVARSYEQYF | TGTGCCAGCAGTGAAGTAAGGGTAGCGCGCTCCTACGAGCAGTACTTC
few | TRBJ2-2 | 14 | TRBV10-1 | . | CASSEGLLAGELFF | TGCGCCAGCAGTGAGGGTTTATTGGCCGGGGAGCTGTTTTTT
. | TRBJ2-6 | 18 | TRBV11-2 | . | CASSLYPAPLEGANVLTF | TGTGCCAGCAGCTTGTACCCGGCCCCATTAGAAGGGGCCAACGTCCTGACTTTC
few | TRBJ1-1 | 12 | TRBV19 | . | CASSLRNTEAFF | TGTGCCAGTAGTCTGAGGAACACTGAAGCTTTCTTT
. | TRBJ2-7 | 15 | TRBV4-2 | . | CASSQLSSGPYEQYF | TGTGCCAGCAGCCAACTTAGTAGCGGACCCTACGAGCAGTACTTC
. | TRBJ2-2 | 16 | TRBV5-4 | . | CASSFTRAANTGELFF | TGTGCCAGCAGCTTTACGAGGGCCGCGAACACCGGGGAGCTGTTTTTT
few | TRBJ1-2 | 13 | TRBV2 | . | CASSAGGGASSTF | TGTGCCAGCAGTGCGGGGGGAGGAGCCTCGTCCACCTTC
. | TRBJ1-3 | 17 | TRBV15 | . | CATSRESATQKGNTIYF | TGTGCCACCAGCAGAGAGTCAGCCACGCAGAAAGGAAACACCATATATTTT
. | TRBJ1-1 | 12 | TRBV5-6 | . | CAGGQLNTEAFF | TGTGCCGGAGGACAGTTGAACACTGAAGCTTTCTTT
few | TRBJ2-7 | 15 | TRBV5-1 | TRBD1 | CASSRMTGGLNEQYF | TGCGCCAGCAGCCGAATGACAGGGGGCCTGAACGAGCAGTACTTC
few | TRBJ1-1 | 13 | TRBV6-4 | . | CASADGEHAEAFF | TGTGCCAGCGCCGACGGGGAGCACGCTGAAGCTTTCTTT
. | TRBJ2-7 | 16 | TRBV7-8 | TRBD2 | CASSLAVASGAYEQYF | TGTGCCAGCAGCTTAGCGGTCGCTAGCGGGGCATACGAGCAGTACTTC
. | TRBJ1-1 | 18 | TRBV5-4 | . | CASSLQRGGWGGDAEAFF | TGTGCCAGCAGTCTGCAGCGGGGTGGGTGGGGAGGTGACGCTGAAGCTTTCTTT
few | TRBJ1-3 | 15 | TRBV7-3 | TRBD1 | CASSLTPGQGNTIYF | TGTGCCAGCAGCTTAACCCCGGGACAGGGAAACACCATATATTTT
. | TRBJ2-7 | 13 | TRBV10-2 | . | CASRSSRSYEQYF | TGCGCCAGCAGGTCTTCTAGGTCCTACGAGCAGTACTTC
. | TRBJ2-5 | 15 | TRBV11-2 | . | CASSLVRGNQETQYF | TGTGCCAGCAGCTTAGTTCGGGGGAACCAAGAGACCCAGTACTTC
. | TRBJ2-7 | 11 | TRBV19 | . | CASSRDHEQYF | TGTGCCAGTAGTAGGGACCACGAGCAGTACTTC
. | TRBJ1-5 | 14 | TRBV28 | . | CASSPEALNQPQHF | TGTGCCAGCAGTCCGGAGGCTCTCAATCAGCCCCAGCATTTT
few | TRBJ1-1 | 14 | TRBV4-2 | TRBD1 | CASSRDRGPYEAFF | TGTGCCAGCAGCCGCGACAGGGGGCCCTATGAAGCTTTCTTT
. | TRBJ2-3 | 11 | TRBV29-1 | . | CSGGSTDTQYF | TGCAGCGGGGGCAGCACAGATACGCAGTATTTT
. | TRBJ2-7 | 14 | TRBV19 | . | CASSIDGSSYEQYF | TGTGCCAGTAGTATAGACGGCAGCTCCTACGAGCAGTACTTC
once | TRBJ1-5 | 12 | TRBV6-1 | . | CASSEYNQPQHF | TGTGCCAGCAGTGAATATAATCAGCCCCAGCATTTT
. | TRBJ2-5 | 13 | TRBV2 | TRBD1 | CASSVQGAETQYF | TGTGCCAGCAGTGTACAGGGGGCGGAGACCCAGTACTTC
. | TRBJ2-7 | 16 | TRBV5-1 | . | CASSSRGAPGPYEQYF | TGCGCCAGCAGCTCGCGAGGGGCCCCAGGTCCCTACGAGCAGTACTTC
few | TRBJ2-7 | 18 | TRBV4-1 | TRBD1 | CASSQGLRDRWRTYEQYF | TGCGCCAGCAGCCAAGGCCTCCGGGACAGGTGGCGGACCTACGAGCAGTACTTC
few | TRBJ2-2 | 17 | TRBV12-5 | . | CASGLVTGGRGTGELFF | TGTGCTAGTGGTTTGGTCACGGGGGGCCGAGGAACCGGGGAGCTGTTTTTT
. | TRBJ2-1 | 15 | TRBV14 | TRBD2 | CASSLAGEVSNEQFF | TGTGCCAGCAGCCTAGCGGGAGAGGTTAGTAATGAGCAGTTCTTC
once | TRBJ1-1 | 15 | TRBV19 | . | CASSSRTELNTEAFF | TGTGCCAGTAGTTCTCGGACAGAACTTAACACTGAAGCTTTCTTT
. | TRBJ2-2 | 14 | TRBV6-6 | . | CASSFGSNTGELFF | TGTGCCAGCAGTTTTGGGTCGAACACCGGGGAGCTGTTTTTT
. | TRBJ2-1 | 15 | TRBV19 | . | CASSIRGTPNNEQFF | TGTGCCAGTAGTATTAGAGGGACACCCAACAATGAGCAGTTCTTC
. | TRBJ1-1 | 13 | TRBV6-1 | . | CASSEGRTSEAFF | TGTGCCAGCAGTGAAGGAAGGACTTCTGAAGCTTTCTTT
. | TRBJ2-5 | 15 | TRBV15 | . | CATSRGDKTQETQYF | TGTGCCACCAGCAGAGGGGACAAAACGCAAGAGACCCAGTACTTC
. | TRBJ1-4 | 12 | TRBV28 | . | CASQGRREKLFF | TGTGCCAGCCAGGGCCGTCGGGAAAAACTGTTTTTT
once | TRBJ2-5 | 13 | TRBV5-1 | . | CASRQHHQETQYF | TGCGCCAGCAGACAACACCACCAAGAGACCCAGTACTTC
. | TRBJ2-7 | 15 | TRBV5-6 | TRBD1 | CASSKRPGQGSEQYF | TGTGCCAGCAGCAAACGTCCGGGACAGGGTTCCGAGCAGTACTTC
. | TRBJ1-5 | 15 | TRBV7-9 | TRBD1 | CASSLGQGVDQPQHF | TGTGCCAGCAGCTTAGGACAGGGGGTTGATCAGCCCCAGCATTTT
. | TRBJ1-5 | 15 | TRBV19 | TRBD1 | CASSGDRAGNQPQHF | TGTGCCAGTAGTGGGGACAGGGCGGGAAATCAGCCCCAGCATTTT
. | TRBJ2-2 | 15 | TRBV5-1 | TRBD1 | CASSSRDRANGELFF | TGCGCCAGCAGCTCCCGGGACAGGGCTAACGGGGAGCTGTTTTTT
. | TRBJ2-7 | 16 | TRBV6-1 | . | CASSDSGGPSTYEQYF | TGTGCCAGCAGTGATTCAGGGGGGCCTTCGACCTACGAGCAGTACTTC
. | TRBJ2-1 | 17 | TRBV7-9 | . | CASSSWEDLSFYNEQFF | TGTGCCAGCAGCAGTTGGGAAGATTTGAGCTTCTACAATGAGCAGTTCTTC
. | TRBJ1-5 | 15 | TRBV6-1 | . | CASTQWGVGNQPQHF | TGTGCCAGCACCCAGTGGGGGGTGGGCAATCAGCCCCAGCATTTT
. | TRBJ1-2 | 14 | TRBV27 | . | CASSLRQTSGGYTF | TGTGCCAGCAGTTTGCGACAGACCTCCGGGGGCTACACCTTC